This paragraph reports one TCR beta chain. Its antigen is not yet known. No base-level quality is on record; no much larger clone is a single base apart. V drops 3 bases and J drops 1 base, leaving 12 bases in between. From its cysteine to its phenylalanine, the CDR3 spans 15 amino acids. Solely the CDR3 DNA is kept, with 45 bases framed from the first base. Taken from the germline V gene, the CDR1 and CDR2 loops are MGHRA and YSYEKL. The record originates from a study (dated by TCRdb to the mid-2010s). The protocol used for the library was RT-PCR. Sequencing was carried out with an Illumina MiSeq. TCRdb applied fastp at Q25 and MiXCR to the public reads, then kept only in-frame beta chains. Each CDR3 protein gets just one entry, which takes the most common genes and DNA from the rows behind it. Across this sample there are more than 550,000 distinct CDR3 sequences, with 14% seen only once. 3.6% of the sample goes to the ten largest clones.

The V and J segments used are TRBV4-1 and TRBJ1-1, with a tentative D gene TRBD1 over 6 matching bases. The sequence was obtained from a female donor in good health, serving as a healthy control. Sequencing was carried out using memory CD4+ T cells from blood. CDR3 sequence: CASSQLGRGNTEAFF. At the DNA level, the sequence is TGCGCCAGCAGCCAGTTGGGCAGGGGGAACACTGAAGCTTTCTTT.